This T cell receptor beta chain was sequenced during a study of regulatory T cells in long-lasting Graves disease. Unmatched junction bases numbered 9, after V lost 5 bases and J lost 7 bases. CDR3 length: 14 amino acids. Per germline, CDR1 SGHTA and CDR2 FQGTGA. Stated time point: persistent/refractory GD, antithyroid drugs over 5 years with positive TRAb. TCR sequences were obtained from RNA taken from PBMCs. As collected, the peripheral blood samples measured 7 to 9.5 milliliters each and went into EDTA tubes. Relying on iRepertoire HTBI primers and Arm-PCR of CDR3 regions, the team built TCR beta libraries. Each CDR3 protein is one row after TCRdb ran MiXCR on the multiplex PCR reads. The repertoire consists of about 430,000 distinct CDR3 sequences, with 21% occurring once and the leading ten covering around an eighth.

V and J are TRBV7-3 and TRBJ1-2; 8 bases align to TRBD1. This material consisted of peripheral blood mononuclear cells (PBMCs), taken when the disease was refractory, from a patient treated with antithyroid drugs. The clonotype was recovered from a female donor with Graves disease. As DNA, the CDR3 is TGTGCCAGCAGCCCCGGACAGGGAGCATCTGGCTACACCTTC. Protein: CASSPGQGASGYTF.